This T cell receptor (beta chain) was recorded in a study of T cells in Graves' hyperthyroidism and ophthalmopathy. Broader study findings: For ophthalmopathy, model prediction preceded onset by a median about 6.4 months. Patients with ophthalmopathy were separated from those with stable hyperthyroidism by a 13 V-J model.

V gave up 5 bases and J gave up 4 bases; unmatched junction bases: 9. The V gene's germline CDR1 is GTSNPN and CDR2 SVGIG (reference sequence). The CDR3 runs 14 residues. Together with thyroid ultrasound, orbital computed tomography, serum thyroxine and TRAb, clinical symptoms were used for diagnoses. The source material, RNA transcripts, was used to amplify TCR beta CDR3 regions. HTBI primers drove first-round RT-PCR of the TCR CDR3. TCRdb re-derived calls from the multiplex PCR reads in MiXCR, one entry per CDR3 protein. The profile shows 460,000 or so distinct CDR3 sequences, approximately 14% of them singletons. With respect to this clonotype: No antigen is known for it.

This chain joins TRBV30 and TRBJ1-2, with TRBD1 matching over 8 bases. This sequence was found in a woman between 18 and 29 years old with Graves' hyperthyroidism. The sequenced sample was blood. The CDR3 here is CAWELRGRSYGYTF. DNA for the CDR3: TGTGCCTGGGAACTCAGGGGGCGCTCCTATGGCTACACCTTC.